This T cell receptor (beta chain) came from a study of tumour-infiltrating T cells in Burkitt lymphoma. At the level of the study: Overall and progression-free survival were predicted by productive clonality.

The germline V and J ends were trimmed by 1 base and 1 base, with 4 bases remaining between them. This CDR3 is built from 13 residues. CDR1 KGHSH and CDR2 LQKENI come from the germline V gene. Clones were read by immunoSEQ multiplex PCR, and TCRdb kept only the in-frame ones, dropping some. The data contain approximately 15,000 clones, 80% of them seen just once; the ten biggest clones take up 2.1%. The clonotype originates from a human donor with diffuse large B-cell lymphoma. Sequencing was performed on tumor tissue. The V and J genes are TRBV18 and TRBJ1-1; D gene unclear. The CDR3 DNA follows: TGTGCCAGCTCACCACAAGGGAACACTGAAGCTTTCTTT. Amino acids: CASSPQGNTEAFF.